This TCR beta chain was identified during a study of response to subunit inactivated influenza vaccine. Notes on the study in general: Authors suggested each seasonal influenza vaccination recruits few new T cells.

This clonotype appeared a few times. Its antigen is as yet unknown. The V end lost 4 bases, the J end lost 1 base, and 13 bases lay between the germline ends. Germline V CDR1 and CDR2: SGHDN, FVKESK. The CDR3 has 15 amino acids. TCRdb used MiXCR to reprocess the RT-PCR reads, holding one entry per CDR3 protein. The sample yields under 200,000 distinct CDR3 sequences, approximately 11% seen once. Sequenced material: non-naive T cells sorted from PBMCs, taken more than 35 days after vaccination. This rearrangement joins TRBV14 to TRBJ1-1, with a possible D match to TRBD1 (5 bases). The sequence derives from a man between 50 and 59 years old who received an inactivated influenza vaccine. CDR3 DNA sequence: TGTGCCAGCAGCCTCAACCCAGGGAGGAACACTGAAGCTTTCTTT. Its protein product is CASSLNPGRNTEAFF.